This T cell receptor (beta chain) was sequenced for a study of T cell responses to AZD1222 COVID-19 vaccine. Study-wide results and caveats: Repertoires in all cases were sampled only once the peak T cell response had passed. Spike-specific TCR repertoires showed rising breadth and depth after two AZD1222 doses. Targeting of unmutated variant regions was reportedly seen in nearly half of spike-specific TCRs.

Of note for this clone: Its target is not known.

Second doses at about 4 or about 12 weeks were pooled. Trimming shortened V by 8 bases and J by 2 bases, and 9 bases separated the two germline ends. This CDR3 is 12 amino acids long. Germline V lookup: CDR1 SNHLY, CDR2 FYNNEI. The repertoire was sequenced with immunoSEQ multiplex PCR; TCRdb's copy has only in-frame clones and lacks some. The sample has 70,000 to 90,000 clones; over 75% are singletons. This clonotype originated in an adult who received the AZD1222 COVID-19 vaccine. The sequenced sample was peripheral blood, obtained 28 days after the second AZD1222 dose. The chain has TRBV2 and TRBJ1-2, with no clear D. DNA of the CDR3: TGTGCCAGCTGTCCCTGGAACTATGGCTACACCTTC. This gives the protein CASCPWNYGYTF.